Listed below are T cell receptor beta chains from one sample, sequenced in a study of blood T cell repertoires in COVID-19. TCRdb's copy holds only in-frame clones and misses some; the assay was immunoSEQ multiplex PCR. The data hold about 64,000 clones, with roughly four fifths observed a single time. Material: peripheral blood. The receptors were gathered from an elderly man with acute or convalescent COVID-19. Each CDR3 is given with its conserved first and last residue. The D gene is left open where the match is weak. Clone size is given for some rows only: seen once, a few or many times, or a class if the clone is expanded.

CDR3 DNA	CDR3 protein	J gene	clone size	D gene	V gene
TGTGCCAGCAGTCCCCTAACGACAGGGGCGAACACTGAAGCTTTCTTT	CASSPLTTGANTEAFF	TRBJ1-1	.	TRBD1	TRBV27
TGTGCCAGCAGCCTTAAGACAGGGACCGGGGAGCTGTTTTTT	CASSLKTGTGELFF	TRBJ2-2	.	TRBD1	TRBV5-5
TGTGCCAGCAGCTTAGTTGGAGGGAGGGGCACTGAAGCTTTCTTT	CASSLVGGRGTEAFF	TRBJ1-1	.	.	TRBV7-2
TGTGCCAGTAGTATAAGGGGGAATAATTCACCCCTCCACTTT	CASSIRGNNSPLHF	TRBJ1-6	.	.	TRBV19
TGTGCCAGCAGTTTGGGGACAGGATACGAGCAGTACTTC	CASSLGTGYEQYF	TRBJ2-7	once	TRBD1	TRBV6-1
TGTGCCAGCAGGGTGGACATCTTCTCTGGAAACACCATATATTTT	CASRVDIFSGNTIYF	TRBJ1-3	.	.	TRBV6-5
TGTGCCAGCAGTGAGGGACAGTCTTTCCACGAGCAGTACTTC	CASSEGQSFHEQYF	TRBJ2-7	.	TRBD1	TRBV2
TGTGCCAGCAGTTTATTCAGCCCCGCGGGTCAGCCCCAGCATTTT	CASSLFSPAGQPQHF	TRBJ1-5	.	.	TRBV27
TGCGCCAGCAGCCCCGGACAGGCCGCCTACGAGCAGTACTTC	CASSPGQAAYEQYF	TRBJ2-7	few	TRBD1	TRBV5-1
TGTGCCAGCTCCCAGGTGTACTATGGCTACACCTTC	CASSQVYYGYTF	TRBJ1-2	.	.	TRBV7-2
TGTGCCAGCAGCGGCGGGGGGTTCTACAATGAGCAGTTCTTC	CASSGGGFYNEQFF	TRBJ2-1	.	TRBD2	TRBV11-3
TGTGCCAGCAGCCCCGAGGGAGAGACCCAGTACTTC	CASSPEGETQYF	TRBJ2-5	.	.	TRBV5-5
TGTGCCAGCAGCGCGGGTCTAAATGAAAAACTGTTTTTT	CASSAGLNEKLFF	TRBJ1-4	.	.	TRBV14
TGTGCCAGCAGCTTAAGGACAGGGGGTTCCTACGAGCAGTACTTC	CASSLRTGGSYEQYF	TRBJ2-7	.	TRBD1	TRBV7-2
TGTGCCAGCAGCTTAGCCGGGACTAGCGGCACAGATACGCAGTATTTT	CASSLAGTSGTDTQYF	TRBJ2-3	.	TRBD2	TRBV7-2
TGTGCCAGCAGTGAAGCGTTGAGGTTAGGCTACACCTTC	CASSEALRLGYTF	TRBJ1-2	few	.	TRBV6-1
TGTGCCAGCAGCTTGAACAGGGGGCGATACACTGAAGCTTTCTTT	CASSLNRGRYTEAFF	TRBJ1-1	.	TRBD1	TRBV5-6
TGCGCCAGCAGCCAAGCTAGTAGAGAGACCCAGTACTTC	CASSQASRETQYF	TRBJ2-5	.	.	TRBV4-1
TGCGCCAGCAGCTTGGAGGTAGGGGGCCGTGGCTACACCTTC	CASSLEVGGRGYTF	TRBJ1-2	.	TRBD1	TRBV5-1
TGTGCCAGCAGCGATCGGTGGAGCTCCTACAATGAGCAGTTCTTC	CASSDRWSSYNEQFF	TRBJ2-1	.	.	TRBV5-6
TGTGCCAGCAGCCAGTCTAGCGGGGGGCGGATCCAAGAGACCCAGTACTTC	CASSQSSGGRIQETQYF	TRBJ2-5	.	TRBD2	TRBV4-2
TGTGCCAGCAGCGGCCGGACCGGGACAGGGGATGAGACCCAGTACTTC	CASSGRTGTGDETQYF	TRBJ2-5	.	TRBD1	TRBV9
TGTGCCAGCAGCTTAGTCGCAGTTAACTATGGCTACACCTTC	CASSLVAVNYGYTF	TRBJ1-2	once	.	TRBV7-9
TGTGCCAGCGGGCGACTAGGACAGGGTCCCTACGAGCAGTACTTC	CASGRLGQGPYEQYF	TRBJ2-7	.	TRBD1	TRBV3-1/TRBV3-2
TGTGCCAGTAGTAAAAGGGGACAGGGGGGCAGCTACGAGCAGTACTTC	CASSKRGQGGSYEQYF	TRBJ2-7	.	TRBD1	TRBV19
TGTGCCAGTCAGAGGACAGGGGGCTACGAGCAGTACTTC	CASQRTGGYEQYF	TRBJ2-7	.	TRBD1	TRBV19
TGCAGTGCCCGACAGGGCTGGGAGCAGTTCTTC	CSARQGWEQFF	TRBJ2-1	.	TRBD1	TRBV20-1
TGTGCCAGCAGGACAGGGGGGACCTACGAGCAGTACTTC	CASRTGGTYEQYF	TRBJ2-7	.	TRBD1	TRBV2
TGTGCCGCACGGGGGGGAGGATATGAGCAGTTCTTC	CAARGGGYEQFF	TRBJ2-1	.	TRBD2	TRBV6-5
TGCGCCAGCAGTCAATCAGGCAGGACAGCACCTAGCACAGATACGCAGTATTTT	CASSQSGRTAPSTDTQYF	TRBJ2-3	.	.	TRBV23-1
TGCGCCAGCAGCACCGACAGGCCGCCTAACTATGGCTACACCTTC	CASSTDRPPNYGYTF	TRBJ1-2	.	.	TRBV5-1
TGTGCCACCAGTAGTACTAGCGGGGCAGATACGCAGTATTTT	CATSSTSGADTQYF	TRBJ2-3	.	TRBD2	TRBV24-1
TGTGCCAGCAGCCTCGGGGGTCGCACAGATACGCAGTATTTT	CASSLGGRTDTQYF	TRBJ2-3	.	.	TRBV6-5
TGTGCCAGCAGCTTAGGTTCTCGGGATTCGTCCTACACTGAAGCTTTCTTT	CASSLGSRDSSYTEAFF	TRBJ1-1	few	.	TRBV7-6
TGTGCCAGCAGCCTAAGGTATGGGTCGAGGATAGCCTACGAGCAGTACTTC	CASSLRYGSRIAYEQYF	TRBJ2-7	few	.	TRBV7-8
TGTGCCAGCAGCCCGGGGGGCAGGGTAAGGACTGAAGCTTTCTTT	CASSPGGRVRTEAFF	TRBJ1-1	.	.	TRBV6-5
TGTGCCAGCAGCTCCGTCCCGGTTAATTCACCCCTCCACTTT	CASSSVPVNSPLHF	TRBJ1-6	once	.	TRBV5-4